The 6 T cell receptor beta chains below all came from one sample that was sequenced in a study of T-cell memory formation after mild COVID-19. TCRdb re-analysed the 5' RACE reads in MiXCR, keeping a single row per CDR3 protein. In the table there are 470,000 or so distinct CDR3 sequences, about a sixth of which are singletons. Sequencing used PBMCs or a T cell subset sorted from them (not recorded which). Receptors originate from a man between 18 and 35 years old who had mild COVID-19 (a few samples of this study predate the infection). Cell type and time point are not known.

This clonotype was seen a few times. The genes are TRBV20-1 and TRBJ2-1, with D perhaps being TRBD1 or TRBD2 (6 bases each). Germline lookup yields CDR1 DFQATT and CDR2 SNEGSKA (reference sequence). This CDR3 has 17 residues. Trimming cost V 0 bases and J 1 base, with 16 bases left between them. The CDR3 nucleotides read TGCAGTGCTAGAGATCGAGGAGGGGGTTCGTCCTACAATGAGCAGTTCTTC. Residues: CSARDRGGGSSYNEQFF.

This sequence joins TRBV5-1 and TRBJ1-1; 8 bases match TRBD1. V lost 0 bases and J lost 8; bases outside the gene matches: 9. The CDR3 sequence is 15 residues long. Germline V lookup: CDR1 SGHRS, CDR2 YFSETQ. CDR3 nucleotides: TGCGCCAGCAGCTTGGCGGCAGGGGGCTTAGGGGAAGCTTTCTTT. It is translated as CASSLAAGGLGEAFF.

This clonotype has just a few counts. V is TRBV24-1 and J is TRBJ2-1; D is undetermined. Trimming shortened V by 0 bases and J by 4 bases, and 9 bases separated the two germline ends. CDR3 length: 15 amino acids. Germline lookup yields CDR1 KGHDR and CDR2 SFDVKD. CDR3 region: CATSDLDTDYNEQFF. CDR3 bases: TGTGCCACCAGTGATTTGGACACGGATTACAATGAGCAGTTCTTC.

This clonotype appeared a few times. V usage is TRBV29-1 and J usage is TRBJ2-4; possibly TRBD1 for D (5 bases). V lost 6 bases and J lost 1, with 13 bases in between. Germline CDR1 is SQVTM and CDR2 is ANQGSEA. This CDR3 has 14 amino acids. This CDR3 is CSVLGARAKNIQYF. CDR3 nucleotides: TGCAGCGTCTTAGGGGCCCGGGCCAAAAACATTCAGTACTTC. The full variable domain, with the rest looked up from reference TRBV29-1 and TRBJ2-4, is SAVISQKPSRDICQRGTSLTIQCQVDSQVTMMFWYRQQPGQSLTLIATANQGSEATYESGFVIDKFPISRPNLTFSTLTVSNMSPEDSSIYLCSVLGARAKNIQYFGAGTRLSVL.

The chain combines TRBV6-2 or TRBV6-3 with TRBJ1-5; possibly TRBD1 for D (6 bases). The CDR3 has 15 amino acids. Germline V lookup: CDR1 MNHEY, CDR2 SVGEGT. The V end lost 5 bases, the J end lost 0 bases, and 11 bases lay between the germline ends. CDR3 coding DNA: TGTGCCAGCAGTAGCCTGGACAGTAGCAATCAGCCCCAGCATTTT. Its protein product is CASSSLDSSNQPQHF.

The J gene is TRBJ1-1, the V gene TRBV5-1; D is undetermined. Per the germline V gene, CDR1 is SGHRS and CDR2 is YFSETQ. The CDR3 has 14 residues. Trimming stripped 5 bases from V and 1 base from J, with 12 bases between. The CDR3 region is CASRSEAGNTEAFF. CDR3 sequence (DNA): TGCGCCAGCAGGTCCGAGGCGGGGAACACTGAAGCTTTCTTT.